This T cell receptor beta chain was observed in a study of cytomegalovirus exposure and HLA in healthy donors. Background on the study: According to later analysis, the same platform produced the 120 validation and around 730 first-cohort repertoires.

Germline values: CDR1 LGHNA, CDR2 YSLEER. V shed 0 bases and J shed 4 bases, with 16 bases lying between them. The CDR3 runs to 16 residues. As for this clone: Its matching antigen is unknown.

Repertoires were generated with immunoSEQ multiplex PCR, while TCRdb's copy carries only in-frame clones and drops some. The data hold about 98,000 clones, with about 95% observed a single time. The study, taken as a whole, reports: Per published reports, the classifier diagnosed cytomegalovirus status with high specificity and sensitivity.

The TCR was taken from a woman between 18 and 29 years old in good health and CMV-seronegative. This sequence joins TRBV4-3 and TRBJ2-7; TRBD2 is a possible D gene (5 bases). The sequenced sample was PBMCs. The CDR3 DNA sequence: TGCGCCAGCAGCCAAGAACCAACTCGCGGGTCTTACGAGCAGTACTTC. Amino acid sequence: CASSQEPTRGSYEQYF.